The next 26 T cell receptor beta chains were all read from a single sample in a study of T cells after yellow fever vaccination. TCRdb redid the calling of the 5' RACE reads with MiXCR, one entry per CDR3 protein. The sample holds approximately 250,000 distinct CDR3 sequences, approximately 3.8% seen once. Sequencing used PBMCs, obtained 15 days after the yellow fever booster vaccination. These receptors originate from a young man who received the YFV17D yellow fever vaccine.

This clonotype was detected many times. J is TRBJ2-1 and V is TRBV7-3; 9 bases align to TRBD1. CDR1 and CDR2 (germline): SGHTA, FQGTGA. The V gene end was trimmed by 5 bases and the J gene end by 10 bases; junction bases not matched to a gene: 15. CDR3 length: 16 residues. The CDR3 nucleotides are TGTGCCAGCAGCAGAGGGCGGGGACAGGGTGACGGGGAGCAGTTCTTC. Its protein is CASSRGRGQGDGEQFF.

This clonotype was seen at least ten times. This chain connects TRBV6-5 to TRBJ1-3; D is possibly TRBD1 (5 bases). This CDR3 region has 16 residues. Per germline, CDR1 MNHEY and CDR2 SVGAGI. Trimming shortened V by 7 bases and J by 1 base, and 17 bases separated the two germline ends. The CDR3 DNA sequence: TGTGCCAGCACACGATCACCCGGGACTTCTGGAAACACCATATATTTT. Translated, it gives CASTRSPGTSGNTIYF.

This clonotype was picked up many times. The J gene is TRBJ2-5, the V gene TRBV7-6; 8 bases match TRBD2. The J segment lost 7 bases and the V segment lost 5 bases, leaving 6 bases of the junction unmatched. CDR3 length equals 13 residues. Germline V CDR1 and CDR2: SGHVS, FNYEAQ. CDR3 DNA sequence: TGTGCCAGCAGCCCCCGGGGGGGTGGGACCCAGTACTTC. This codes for CASSPRGGGTQYF.

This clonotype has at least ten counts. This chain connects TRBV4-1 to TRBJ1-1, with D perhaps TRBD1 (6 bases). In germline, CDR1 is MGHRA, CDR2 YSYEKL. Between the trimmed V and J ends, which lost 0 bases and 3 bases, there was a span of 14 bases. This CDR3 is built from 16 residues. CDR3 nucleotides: TGCGCCAGCAGCCAAGATGCTCAGGGGAGGGACACTGAAGCTTTCTTT. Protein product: CASSQDAQGRDTEAFF.

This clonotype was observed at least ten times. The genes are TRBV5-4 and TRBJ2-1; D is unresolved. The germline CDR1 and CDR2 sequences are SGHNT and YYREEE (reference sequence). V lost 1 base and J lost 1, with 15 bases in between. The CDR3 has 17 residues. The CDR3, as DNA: TGTGCCAGCAGCTTGCTGGCAGTTGGCCTATCCTACAATGAGCAGTTCTTC. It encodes CASSLLAVGLSYNEQFF.

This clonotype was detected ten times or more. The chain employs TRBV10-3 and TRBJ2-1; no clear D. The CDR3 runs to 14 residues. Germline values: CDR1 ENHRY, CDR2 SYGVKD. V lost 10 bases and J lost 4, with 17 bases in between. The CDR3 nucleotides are TGTGCCACCGTCTATTCGTCCATTTACAATGAGCAGTTCTTC. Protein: CATVYSSIYNEQFF.

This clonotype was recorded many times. The CDR3 is CASSLVGKEAFF. The CDR3 DNA is TGTGCCAGCAGCTTAGTGGGGAAAGAAGCTTTCTTT. The chain carries TRBV7-9 and TRBJ1-1; unclear D gene. CDR3 length: 12 residues. V was shortened by 1 base and J by 8 bases, with 8 bases between the two germline ends. Germline V gives CDR1 SEHNR, CDR2 FQNEAQ (reference sequence).

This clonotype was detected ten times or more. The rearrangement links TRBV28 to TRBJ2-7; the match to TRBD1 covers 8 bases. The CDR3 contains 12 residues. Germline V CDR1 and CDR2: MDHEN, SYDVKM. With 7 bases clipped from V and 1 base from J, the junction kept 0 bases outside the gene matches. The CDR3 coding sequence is TGTGCCAGCAACAGGGGGTCCTACGAGCAGTACGTC. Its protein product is CASNRGSYEQYV.

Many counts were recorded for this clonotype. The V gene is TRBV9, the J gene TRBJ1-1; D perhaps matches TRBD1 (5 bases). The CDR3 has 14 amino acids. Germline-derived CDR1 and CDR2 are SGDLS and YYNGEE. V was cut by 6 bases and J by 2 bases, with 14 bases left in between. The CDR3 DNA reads TGTGCCAGCACCCAAGATGGGGGAAACACTGAAGCTTTCTTT. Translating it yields CASTQDGGNTEAFF.

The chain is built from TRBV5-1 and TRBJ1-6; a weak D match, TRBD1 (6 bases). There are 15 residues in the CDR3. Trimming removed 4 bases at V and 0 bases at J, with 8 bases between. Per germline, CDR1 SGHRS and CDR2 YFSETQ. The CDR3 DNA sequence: TGCGCCAGCAGCGGGGACACCTCCTATAATTCACCCCTCCACTTT. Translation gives CASSGDTSYNSPLHF.

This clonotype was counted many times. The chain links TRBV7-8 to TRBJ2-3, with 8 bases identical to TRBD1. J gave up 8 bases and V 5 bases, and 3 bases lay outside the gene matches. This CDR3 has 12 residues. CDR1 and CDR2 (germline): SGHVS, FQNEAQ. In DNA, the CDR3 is TGTGCCAGCAGCCAGGGGGCTACTACGCAGTATTTT. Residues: CASSQGATTQYF.

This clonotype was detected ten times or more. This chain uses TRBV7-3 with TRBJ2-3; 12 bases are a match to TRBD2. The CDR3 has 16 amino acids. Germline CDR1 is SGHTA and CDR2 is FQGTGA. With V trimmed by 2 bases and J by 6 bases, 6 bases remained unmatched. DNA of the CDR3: TGTGCCAGCAGCTTAGGCCTAGCGGGGGGGCTTGATACGCAGTATTTT. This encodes CASSLGLAGGLDTQYF. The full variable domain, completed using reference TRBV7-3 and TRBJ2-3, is GAGVSQTPSNKVTEKGKYVELRCDPISGHTALYWYRQSLGQGPEFLIYFQGTGAADDSGLPNDRFFAVRPEGSVSTLKIQRTERGDSAVYLCASSLGLAGGLDTQYFGPGTRLTVL.

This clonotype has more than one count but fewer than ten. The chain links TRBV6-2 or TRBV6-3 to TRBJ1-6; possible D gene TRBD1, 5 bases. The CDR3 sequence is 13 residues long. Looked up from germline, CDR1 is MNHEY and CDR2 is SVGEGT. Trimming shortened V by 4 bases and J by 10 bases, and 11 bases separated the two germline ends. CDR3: CASSSAGPSPLHF. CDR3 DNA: TGTGCCAGCAGTTCTGCGGGACCCTCACCCCTCCACTTT.

The CDR3 is CASSQDRYTDTQYF. The CDR3 bases are TGCGCCAGCAGCCAAGACAGGTACACAGATACGCAGTATTTT. The genes are TRBV4-3 and TRBJ2-3; no firm D call. CDR3 length equals 14 residues. Germline V gives CDR1 LGHNA, CDR2 YSLEER. Deletions cut 0 bases from V and 2 bases from J, with 6 bases between.

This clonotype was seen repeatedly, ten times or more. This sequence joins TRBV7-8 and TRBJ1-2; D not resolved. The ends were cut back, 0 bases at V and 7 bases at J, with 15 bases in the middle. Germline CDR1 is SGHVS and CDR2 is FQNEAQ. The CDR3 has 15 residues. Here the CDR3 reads CASSLAAGTYPGYTF. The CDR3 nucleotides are TGTGCCAGCAGCTTAGCGGCAGGCACGTATCCTGGCTACACCTTC.

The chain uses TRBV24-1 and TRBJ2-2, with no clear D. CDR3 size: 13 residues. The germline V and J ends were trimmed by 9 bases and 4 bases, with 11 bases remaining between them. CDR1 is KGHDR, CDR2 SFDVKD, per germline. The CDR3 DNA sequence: TGTGCCACCTCGTCCGGAGTCACCGGGGAGCTGTTTTTT. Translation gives CATSSGVTGELFF.

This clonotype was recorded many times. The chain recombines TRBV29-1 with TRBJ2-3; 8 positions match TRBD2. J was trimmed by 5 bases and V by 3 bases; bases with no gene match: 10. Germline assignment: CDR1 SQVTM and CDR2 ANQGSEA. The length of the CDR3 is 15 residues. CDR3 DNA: TGCAGCGTTGATTCTCGGGGGGGCCGGAAAGATACGCAGTATTTT. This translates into CSVDSRGGRKDTQYF.

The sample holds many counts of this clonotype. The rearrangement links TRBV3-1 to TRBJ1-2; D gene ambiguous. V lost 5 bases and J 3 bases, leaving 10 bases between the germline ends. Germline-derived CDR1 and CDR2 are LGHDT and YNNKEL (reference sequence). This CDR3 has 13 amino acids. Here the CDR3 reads CASSSRVDYGYTF. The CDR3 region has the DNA TGTGCCAGCAGCTCCCGGGTGGACTATGGCTACACCTTC. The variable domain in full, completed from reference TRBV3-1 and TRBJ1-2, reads DTAVSQTPKYLVTQMGNDKSIKCEQNLGHDTMYWYKQDSKKFLKIMFSYNNKELIINETVPNRFSPKSPDKAHLNLHINSLELGDSAVYFCASSSRVDYGYTFGSGTRLTVV.

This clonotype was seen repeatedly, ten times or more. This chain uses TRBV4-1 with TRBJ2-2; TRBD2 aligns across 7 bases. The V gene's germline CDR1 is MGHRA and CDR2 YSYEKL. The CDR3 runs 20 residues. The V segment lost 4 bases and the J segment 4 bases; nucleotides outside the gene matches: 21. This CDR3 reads CASSLLAGDYRPRGTGELFF. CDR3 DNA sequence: TGCGCCAGCAGCCTGCTGGCTGGGGACTACAGACCTAGAGGCACCGGGGAGCTGTTTTTT.

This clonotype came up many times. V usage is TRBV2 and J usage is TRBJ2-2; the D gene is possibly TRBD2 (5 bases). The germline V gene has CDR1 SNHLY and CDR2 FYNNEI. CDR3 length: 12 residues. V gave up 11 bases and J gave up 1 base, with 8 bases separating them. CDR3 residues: CAPRGNTGELFF. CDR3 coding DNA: TGTGCCCCCCGGGGGAACACCGGGGAGCTGTTTTTT. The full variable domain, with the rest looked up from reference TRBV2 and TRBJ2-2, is EPEVTQTPSHQVTQMGQEVILRCVPISNHLYFYWYRQILGQKVEFLVSFYNNEISEKSEIFDDQFSVERPDGSNFTLKIRSTKLEDSAMYFCAPRGNTGELFFGEGSRLTVL.

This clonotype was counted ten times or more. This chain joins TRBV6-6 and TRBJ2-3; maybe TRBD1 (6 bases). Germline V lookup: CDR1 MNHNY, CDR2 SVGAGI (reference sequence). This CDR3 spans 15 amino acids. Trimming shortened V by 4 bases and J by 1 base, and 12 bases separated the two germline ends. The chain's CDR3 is CASSSRDKGTDTQYF. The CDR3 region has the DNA TGTGCCAGCAGTTCCCGGGACAAAGGCACAGATACGCAGTATTTT.

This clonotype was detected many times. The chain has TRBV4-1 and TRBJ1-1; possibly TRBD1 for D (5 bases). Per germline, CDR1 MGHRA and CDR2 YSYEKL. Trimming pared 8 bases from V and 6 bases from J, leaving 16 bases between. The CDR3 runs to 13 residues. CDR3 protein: CASGDFRSAEAFF. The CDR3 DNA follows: TGCGCCAGCGGGGACTTTCGAAGCGCTGAAGCTTTCTTT.

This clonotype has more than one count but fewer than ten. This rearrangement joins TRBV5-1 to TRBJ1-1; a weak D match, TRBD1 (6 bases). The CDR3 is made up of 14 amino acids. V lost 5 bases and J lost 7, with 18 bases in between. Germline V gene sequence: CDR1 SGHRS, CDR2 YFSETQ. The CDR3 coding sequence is TGCGCCAGCAGAGTCTCCGGGACAAACCTTGAAGCTTTCTTT. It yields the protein CASRVSGTNLEAFF.

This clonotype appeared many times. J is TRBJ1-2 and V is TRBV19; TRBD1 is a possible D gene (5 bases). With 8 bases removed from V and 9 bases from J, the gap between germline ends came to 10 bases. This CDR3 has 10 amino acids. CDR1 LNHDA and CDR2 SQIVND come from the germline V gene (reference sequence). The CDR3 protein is CASGTGRYTF. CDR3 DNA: TGTGCCAGTGGGACGGGGCGCTACACCTTC. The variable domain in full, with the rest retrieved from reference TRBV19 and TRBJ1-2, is DGGITQSPKYLFRKEGQNVTLSCEQNLNHDAMYWYRQDPGQGLRLIYYSQIVNDFQKGDIAEGYSVSREKKESFPLTVTSAQKNPTAFYLCASGTGRYTFGSGTRLTVV.

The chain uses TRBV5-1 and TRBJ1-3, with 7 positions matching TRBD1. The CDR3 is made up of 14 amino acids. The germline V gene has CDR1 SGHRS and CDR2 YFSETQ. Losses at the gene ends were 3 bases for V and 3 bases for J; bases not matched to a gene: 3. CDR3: CASSSTGVGNTIYF. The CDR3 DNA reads TGCGCCAGCAGCTCAACAGGGGTTGGAAACACCATATATTTT.

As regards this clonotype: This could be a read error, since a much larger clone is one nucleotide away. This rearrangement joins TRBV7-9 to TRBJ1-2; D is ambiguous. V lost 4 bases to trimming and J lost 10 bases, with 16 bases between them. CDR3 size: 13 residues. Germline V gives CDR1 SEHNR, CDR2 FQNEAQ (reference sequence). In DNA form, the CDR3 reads TGTGCCAGCAGCTCTGGGCTATCTGGTGTCTACACCTTC. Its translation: CASSSGLSGVYTF.